These T cell receptor beta chains were read from a single sample in a study of control samples from healthy donors and cancer patients. The assay was immunoSEQ multiplex PCR, and TCRdb's table has in-frame clones only and misses some. Among fewer than 200,000 clones listed, roughly 95% were seen once. The sample comprised blood. All receptors derive from a woman aged 55-69 years in good health. CDR3s include the opening cysteine and the closing phenylalanine or tryptophan. A D gene is named only where the DNA matches it firmly. The size entry is marked missing in some rows and otherwise reads once, few, many or a size class.

abundance,j_gene,v_gene,d_gene,CDR3nt,CDR3aa
NA,TRBJ1-2,TRBV6-1,NA,TGTGCCAGCAGTGCAAAAAGACTCTCTGGGTCTAACTATGGCTACACCTTC,CASSAKRLSGSNYGYTF
NA,TRBJ2-1,TRBV5-1,NA,TGCGCCAGCAGCTTGGGGGAGCTCTACAATGAGCAGTTCTTC,CASSLGELYNEQFF
NA,TRBJ1-3,TRBV2,TRBD1,TGTGCCAGCAGTCGACAGGGATTCTCTGGAAACACCATATATTTT,CASSRQGFSGNTIYF
NA,TRBJ2-7,TRBV7-2,NA,TGTGCCAGCAGCTTTGGACTGTTTCCGAATTACGAGCAGTACTTC,CASSFGLFPNYEQYF
few,TRBJ1-6,TRBV5-1,NA,TGCGCCAGCAGCTTGGCTGGGAATTCACCCCTCCACTTT,CASSLAGNSPLHF
NA,TRBJ2-3,TRBV24-1,NA,TGTGCCACCAGTGACCCCACGGGCGGCACAGATACGCAGTATTTT,CATSDPTGGTDTQYF
NA,TRBJ2-2,TRBV7-3,NA,TGTGCCAGCAGCTTACTCCCCTCCGGGAACACCGGGGAGCTGTTTTTT,CASSLLPSGNTGELFF
NA,TRBJ2-7,TRBV2,NA,TGTGCCAGCAGGGACCCGAGGGGTTCCTACGAGCAGTACTTC,CASRDPRGSYEQYF
once,TRBJ1-1,TRBV5-1,NA,TGCGCCAGCAGCTTCCAGGGAGGCCCTAACACTGAAGCTTTCTTT,CASSFQGGPNTEAFF
once,TRBJ1-2,TRBV7-6,NA,TGTGCCAGCAGCTTAGTGTTCGGGGGGGGTCTCGATGGCTACACCTTC,CASSLVFGGGLDGYTF
NA,TRBJ2-3,TRBV7-2,TRBD2,TGTGCCAGCAGCTCCCCGGGACTAGCTCCGCCGGATACGCAGTATTTT,CASSSPGLAPPDTQYF
NA,TRBJ1-3,TRBV30,TRBD1,TGTGCCCGCAGGGGGTCTGGAAACACCATATATTTT,CARRGSGNTIYF
NA,TRBJ2-5,TRBV7-2,NA,TGTGCCAGCAGCCCGACGAGGGGGGGAGGTGGGGAGACCCAGTACTTC,CASSPTRGGGGETQYF
once,TRBJ2-7,TRBV18,TRBD2,TGTGCCAGCTCACCAACGACTAGCGGTTCCTACGAGCAGTACTTC,CASSPTTSGSYEQYF
NA,TRBJ2-1,TRBV19,TRBD2,TGTGCCAGTATCGAGAATAGCGGGGGGGCAATGTATGAGCAGTTCTTC,CASIENSGGAMYEQFF
NA,TRBJ1-1,TRBV18,NA,TGTGCCAGCTCACCACGGAGGTCAGGGTTTGACACTGAAGCTTTCTTT,CASSPRRSGFDTEAFF
NA,TRBJ1-1,TRBV19,NA,TGTGCTATCGACGGAAACACTGAAGCTTTCTTT,CAIDGNTEAFF
NA,TRBJ1-6,TRBV7-9,NA,TGTGCCAGCAGCTTAAGGGGCGGCAGTTCACCCCTCCACTTT,CASSLRGGSSPLHF
NA,TRBJ1-4,TRBV20-1,TRBD1,TGCAGTGCTAGTGGGTCAGGGGGTTTCCCAACTAATGAAAAACTGTTTTTT,CSASGSGGFPTNEKLFF
NA,TRBJ2-7,TRBV6-5,TRBD2,TGTGCCAGCAGAGGACTAGCGGACTTCTCCTACGAGCAGTACTTC,CASRGLADFSYEQYF
NA,TRBJ2-7,TRBV6-2/TRBV6-3,NA,TGTGCCAGCAGCAAGGGCCCGGGACGTTTGAACGAGCAGTACTTC,CASSKGPGRLNEQYF
NA,TRBJ1-2,TRBV11-2,TRBD1,TGTGCCAGCAGCCCACCGGGACAGGGCTATGGCTACACCTTC,CASSPPGQGYGYTF
NA,TRBJ2-1,TRBV7-3,NA,TGTGCCAGCAGCCCGGACGGACTCTCCTACAATGAGCAGTTCTTC,CASSPDGLSYNEQFF
NA,TRBJ2-6,TRBV3-1/TRBV3-2,NA,TGTGCCAGCAGCCAAGGCGGGTCTGGGGCCAACGTCCTGACTTTC,CASSQGGSGANVLTF
NA,TRBJ1-5,TRBV28,TRBD1,TGTGCCAGCAGTCCCTTTAAGGGGGCCGTTCAGCCCCAGCATTTT,CASSPFKGAVQPQHF
NA,TRBJ2-2,TRBV7-8,NA,TGTGCCAGCAGCTTAATTTCGGGCGCCGGGGAGCTGTTTTTT,CASSLISGAGELFF